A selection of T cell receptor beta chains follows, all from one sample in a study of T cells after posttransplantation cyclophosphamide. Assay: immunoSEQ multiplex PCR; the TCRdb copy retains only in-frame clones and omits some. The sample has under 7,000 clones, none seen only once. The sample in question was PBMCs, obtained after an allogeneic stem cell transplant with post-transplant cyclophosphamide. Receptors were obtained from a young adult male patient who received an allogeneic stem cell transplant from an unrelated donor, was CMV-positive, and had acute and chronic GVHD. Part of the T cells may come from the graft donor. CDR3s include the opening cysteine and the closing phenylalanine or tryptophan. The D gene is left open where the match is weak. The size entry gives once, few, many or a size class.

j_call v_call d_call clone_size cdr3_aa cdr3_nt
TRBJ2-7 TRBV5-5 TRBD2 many CASSSPGLAGGGHEQYF TGTGCCAGCAGCTCGCCGGGACTAGCGGGAGGGGGCCACGAGCAGTACTTC
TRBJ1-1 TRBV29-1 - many CSVGVLLQPNTEAFF TGCAGCGTCGGGGTCCTCTTGCAGCCCAACACTGAAGCTTTCTTT
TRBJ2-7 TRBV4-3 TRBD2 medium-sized CASSQVLAGGSGEQYF TGCGCCAGCAGCCAAGTCCTAGCGGGGGGGTCCGGCGAGCAGTACTTC
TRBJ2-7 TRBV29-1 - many CSVRQGEYEQYF TGCAGCGTTCGGCAGGGCGAATACGAGCAGTACTTC
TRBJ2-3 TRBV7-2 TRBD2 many CASSSRLAGGADTQYF TGTGCCAGCAGCTCCCGGCTAGCGGGAGGGGCAGATACGCAGTATTTT
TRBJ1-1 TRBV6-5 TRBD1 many CASSYSTGGTEAFF TGTGCCAGCAGTTACTCAACAGGGGGCACTGAAGCTTTCTTT
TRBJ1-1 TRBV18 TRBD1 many CASFQTGGGTEAFF TGTGCCAGCTTCCAGACAGGGGGCGGCACTGAAGCTTTCTTT
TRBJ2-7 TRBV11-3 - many CASSSDSANPYEQYF TGTGCCAGCAGCTCGGACAGTGCCAACCCCTACGAGCAGTACTTC
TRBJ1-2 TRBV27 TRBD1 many CASSLFRQGYGYTF TGTGCCAGCAGTTTATTCAGACAGGGCTATGGCTACACCTTC
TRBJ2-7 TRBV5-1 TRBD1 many CASSQGARDEQYF TGCGCCAGCTCCCAGGGGGCTAGAGACGAGCAGTACTTC
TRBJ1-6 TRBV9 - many CASSLVGERGSPLHF TGTGCCAGCAGCCTCGTGGGGGAGCGGGGTTCACCCCTCCACTTT
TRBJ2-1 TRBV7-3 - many CASSHGGYNEQFF TGTGCCAGCAGCCACGGGGGTTACAATGAGCAGTTCTTC
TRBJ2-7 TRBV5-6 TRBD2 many CASSSEGLAVTYEQYF TGTGCCAGCAGCTCGGAGGGACTAGCGGTTACCTACGAGCAGTACTTC
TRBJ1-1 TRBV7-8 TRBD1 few CASSLPATGVGTEAFF TGTGCCAGCAGCTTACCCGCGACAGGGGTCGGCACTGAAGCTTTCTTT
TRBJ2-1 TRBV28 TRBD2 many CASTSGGTISSYNEQFF TGTGCCAGCACCTCGGGCGGGACTATAAGCTCCTACAATGAGCAGTTCTTC
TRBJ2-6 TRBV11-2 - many CASSASSSGANVLTF TGTGCCAGCAGCGCTTCGAGCTCTGGGGCCAACGTCCTGACTTTC
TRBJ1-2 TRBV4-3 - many CASSQDGAYGYTF TGCGCCAGCAGCCAAGACGGAGCGTATGGCTACACCTTC
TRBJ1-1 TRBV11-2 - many CASSFVRESTEAFF TGTGCCAGCAGCTTTGTTCGAGAGAGCACTGAAGCTTTCTTT
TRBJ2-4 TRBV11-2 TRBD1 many CASSLNPPRGQNIQYF TGTGCCAGCAGCTTAAACCCCCCCAGGGGGCAGAACATTCAGTACTTC